This passage covers 20 T cell receptor beta chains from one sample sequenced in a study of human T cells and chemical hapten exposure. TCRdb independently ran MiXCR on the RACE reads; one entry per CDR3 protein. This table holds approximately 340,000 distinct CDR3 sequences, approximately 6.9% found once. Time point in this sample: patch test 1, 2 weeks after DPC sensitization. Regarding treatment: therapeutic diphenylcyclopropenone sensitization with weekly scalp DPC. Sequenced here: whole blood, sampled in connection with sensitization to the hapten diphenylcyclopropenone (DPC). These receptors all stem from a woman between 18 and 30 years old with alopecia areata. Some clones in this sample may be carry-over from other donors' samples.

The chain carries TRBV10-3 and TRBJ1-6; 7 bases fit TRBD1. The length of the CDR3 is 14 residues. In germline, CDR1 is ENHRY, CDR2 SYGVKD. Germline trimming cut 10 bases from V and 5 bases from J; bases unmatched to any gene: 8. CDR3 region: CATTPGTDNSPLHF. CDR3 coding DNA: TGTGCCACCACCCCCGGGACAGATAATTCACCCCTCCACTTT.

This rearrangement joins TRBV18 to TRBJ1-1, with D tentatively TRBD1 (5 bases). CDR1 KGHSH and CDR2 LQKENI come from the germline V gene. The ends were cut back, 2 bases at V and 8 bases at J, with 18 bases in the middle. The CDR3 is 15 amino acids. CDR3 nucleotides: TGTGCCAGCTCACCAGCGCGGACGACCCCAGGGGAAGCTTTCTTT. This gives the protein CASSPARTTPGEAFF.

This clonotype was recorded at least ten times. The J gene is TRBJ1-1, the V gene TRBV12-3 or TRBV12-4, with 7 bases identical to TRBD1. The CDR3 contains 14 residues. V gave up 4 bases and J gave up 5 bases; unmatched junction bases: 7. CDR3 region: CASSWTGGGTEAFF. CDR3 nucleotide sequence: TGTGCCAGCAGTTGGACAGGAGGAGGGACTGAAGCTTTCTTT.

This clonotype was found many times. The chain recombines TRBV10-3 with TRBJ2-3; 7 positions match TRBD1. The CDR3 has 13 amino acids. Trimming cost V 11 bases and J 6 bases; bases outside gene matches: 11. Per germline, CDR1 ENHRY and CDR2 SYGVKD. CDR3 nucleotides: TGTGCCTCGAGAGGGGGCGAAATGGATACGCAGTATTTT. Translation: CASRGGEMDTQYF.

This clonotype occurred a few times. CDR3 DNA sequence: TGTGCCAGCAGCCCAAAATCAGGGGCGTTAAGCTCCTACAATGAGCAGTTCTTC. Translation gives CASSPKSGALSSYNEQFF. V is TRBV7-2 and J is TRBJ2-1; possibly TRBD1 for D (6 bases). Germline CDR1 and CDR2: SGHTA and FQGNSA. The CDR3 loop spans 18 amino acids. Trimming removed 5 bases from V and 0 bases from J, with 20 bases in between.

This clonotype has just a few counts. This chain uses TRBV4-3 with TRBJ2-3, with 8 bases matching TRBD2. The J segment lost 7 bases and the V segment lost 0 bases, leaving 15 bases of the junction unmatched. The CDR3 spans 18 residues. The germline V gene has CDR1 LGHNA and CDR2 YSLEER. CDR3 loop: CASSQDRKVAGSPNTQYF. CDR3 bases: TGCGCCAGCAGCCAAGATAGGAAGGTAGCGGGGTCCCCGAATACGCAGTATTTT.

This clonotype turned up a few times. This chain connects TRBV10-3 to TRBJ2-1; TRBD1 is a possible D gene (5 bases). The CDR3 runs 13 residues. Between the trimmed V and J ends, which lost 8 bases and 6 bases, there was a span of 14 bases. The V gene's germline CDR1 is ENHRY and CDR2 SYGVKD. The CDR3 region has the DNA TGTGCCATCGCGGCAGGGTTCCCCAATGAGCAGTTCTTC. This translates into CAIAAGFPNEQFF.

This clonotype was seen a few times. CDR3 DNA: TGTGCCAGCAGGAGGACAGGGGATGGAAACGAGCAGTACTTC. It is translated as CASRRTGDGNEQYF. The chain has TRBV2 and TRBJ2-7; 9 nucleotides align to TRBD1. Germline V lookup: CDR1 SNHLY, CDR2 FYNNEI. The CDR3 spans 14 residues. Germline trimming cut 6 bases from V and 5 bases from J; bases unmatched to any gene: 8.

This clonotype has more than one count but fewer than ten. The rearrangement joins TRBV6-1 to TRBJ1-5, with D unresolved. Deletions cut 3 bases from V and 0 bases from J, with 9 bases between. This CDR3 has 15 amino acids. The germline V gene has CDR1 MNHNS and CDR2 SASEGT. CDR3 DNA: TGTGCCAGCAGTGATAATTGGGGTAGCAATCAGCCCCAGCATTTT. Translated, it gives CASSDNWGSNQPQHF.

The V call is TRBV5-1, the J call TRBJ1-6; D gene unclear. The CDR3 length is 18 residues. In germline, CDR1 is SGHRS, CDR2 YFSETQ. The ends were cut back, 0 bases at V and 0 bases at J, with 13 bases in the middle. The CDR3 region has the DNA TGCGCCAGCAGCTTGGTGGGTCCGCGAAGCTCCTATAATTCACCCCTCCACTTT. Translation: CASSLVGPRSSYNSPLHF.

This clonotype came up many times. The CDR3 region has the DNA TGTGCCAGCAGTTATCCGCCCAGCACTAGCACAGATACGCAGTATTTT. Protein product: CASSYPPSTSTDTQYF. The chain employs TRBV6-2 or TRBV6-3 and TRBJ2-3, with unresolved D. The germline V gene has CDR1 MNHEY and CDR2 SVGEGT. The CDR3 contains 16 residues. The V end lost 3 bases, the J end lost 0 bases, and 13 bases lay between the germline ends.

Concerning this clonotype itself: Being one base from a much bigger clone, this may be a read error. The gene calls are TRBV20-1 and TRBJ2-5; either TRBD1 or TRBD2 may fit D (5 bases each). Germline V lookup: CDR1 DFQATT, CDR2 SNEGSKA (reference sequence). The CDR3 sequence is 13 residues long. V was pared by 6 bases and J by 0 bases, with 11 bases between. This CDR3 is CSAAGTNQETQYF. CDR3 coding DNA: TGCAGTGCCGCCGGGACGAACCAAGAGACCCAGTACTTC.

This clonotype showed up just a few times. The chain joins TRBV7-9 to TRBJ1-1; perhaps TRBD1 as D (5 bases). CDR1 and CDR2 from the germline V gene are SEHNR and FQNEAQ (reference sequence). The CDR3 covers 16 residues. Trimming left V 5 bases short and J 0 bases short, with 16 bases between. The CDR3 DNA reads TGTGCCAGCAGCCTTCCATCCAGGGATATGAACACTGAAGCTTTCTTT. Translating gives CASSLPSRDMNTEAFF.

This clonotype was counted ten times or more. The V gene is TRBV12-3 or TRBV12-4, the J gene TRBJ1-3; 8 nucleotides line up with TRBD1. CDR3 size: 17 residues. With 5 bases clipped from V and 0 bases from J, the junction kept 9 bases outside the gene matches. This CDR3 is CASSHGQGKLSGNTIYF. The DNA of the CDR3 is TGTGCCAGCAGTCACGGACAGGGTAAACTCTCTGGAAACACCATATATTTT.

This clonotype was picked up many times. J is TRBJ2-1 and V is TRBV9; D call uncertain. The CDR3 has 13 amino acids. Germline V gene data show CDR1 as SGDLS and CDR2 as YYNGEE. V was clipped by 2 bases and J by 7 bases, with 10 bases between them. The CDR3 is CASSVDFLNEQFF. CDR3 DNA sequence: TGTGCCAGCAGCGTTGATTTCTTAAATGAGCAGTTCTTC.

This clonotype has ten or more counts. V gene TRBV2 combines with J gene TRBJ1-4; D perhaps matches TRBD1 (5 bases). The CDR3 spans 14 residues. CDR1 and CDR2 (germline): SNHLY, FYNNEI. The V gene lost 8 bases and the J gene lost 10 bases, with 20 bases spanning the gap. Here the CDR3 reads CASSGTVSVGKLFF. The DNA for the CDR3 is TGTGCCAGCTCCGGGACCGTGAGCGTCGGAAAACTGTTTTTT. Filled out from reference TRBV2 and TRBJ1-4, the complete variable domain reads EPEVTQTPSHQVTQMGQEVILRCVPISNHLYFYWYRQILGQKVEFLVSFYNNEISEKSEIFDDQFSVERPDGSNFTLKIRSTKLEDSAMYFCASSGTVSVGKLFFGSGTQLSVL.

This clonotype showed up just a few times. The chain couples TRBV2 to TRBJ1-5; D perhaps matches TRBD1 (5 bases). V dropped 2 bases and J dropped 2 bases, with 10 bases sitting between them. CDR3 length: 15 amino acids. Germline loops: CDR1 SNHLY, CDR2 FYNNEI. The CDR3 DNA is TGTGCCAGCAGTGAACGCGGGGGAGGCAATCAGCCCCAGCATTTT. It yields the protein CASSERGGGNQPQHF.

Only a few counts were recorded for this clonotype. The CDR3: CASSPLGDGYTF. Written as DNA, the CDR3 is TGTGCCAGTAGCCCCCTGGGAGATGGCTACACCTTC. The chain recombines TRBV19 with TRBJ1-2; D gene unclear. V shed 6 bases and J shed 6 bases, with 11 bases lying between them. CDR1 is LNHDA, CDR2 SQIVND, per germline (reference sequence). CDR3 length: 12 residues.

The chain recombines TRBV6-5 with TRBJ2-1, with D perhaps matching TRBD2 (5 bases). Germline V gene data show CDR1 as MNHEY and CDR2 as SVGAGI. The length of the CDR3 is 14 residues. The V gene lost 5 bases and the J gene lost 5 bases, with 13 bases spanning the gap. The CDR3 nucleotides are TGTGCCAGCAGTACCCGGGGTGGGCACAATGAGCAGTTCTTC. Its translation: CASSTRGGHNEQFF.

The V gene is TRBV5-1, the J gene TRBJ2-5; D may be TRBD2 (5 bases). The CDR3 has 15 residues. Germline assignment: CDR1 SGHRS and CDR2 YFSETQ. Trimming took 2 bases from V and 3 from J, leaving 14 bases between them. The DNA of the CDR3 is TGCGCCAGCAGCTTCACCCCGGGGTCGGAAGAGACCCAGTACTTC. It is translated as CASSFTPGSEETQYF. Looking up the rest from reference TRBV5-1 and TRBJ2-5 gives the full variable domain: KAGVTQTPRYLIKTRGQQVTLSCSPISGHRSVSWYQQTPGQGLQFLFEYFSETQRNKGNFPGRFSGRQFSNSRSEMNVSTLELGDSALYLCASSFTPGSEETQYFGPGTRLLVL.